This TCR beta chain stems from a study of blood T cell repertoires in COVID-19. Looking at the study overall: The United States, Italy and Spain provided the acute and convalescent COVID-19 samples. In each case, the material was cDNA or gDNA derived from T cells, B-cell-depleted T cells, or PBMCs.

Germline V CDR1 and CDR2: MNHEY, SVGAGI. The CDR3 is 14 amino acids. Trimming pared 6 bases from V and 5 bases from J, leaving 13 bases between. Repertoires were generated with immunoSEQ multiplex PCR, while TCRdb's copy carries only in-frame clones and drops some. The sample records about 250,000 clones, around 81% being singletons. J is TRBJ2-2 and V is TRBV6-5; D might be TRBD1 (6 bases). Sequenced input: peripheral blood. The TCR sequence derives from a man in his fifties with active or convalescent COVID-19. This CDR3 is CASRLLQGTGELFF. The CDR3 DNA reads as TGTGCCAGCAGGCTTTTACAGGGTACCGGGGAGCTGTTTTTT.